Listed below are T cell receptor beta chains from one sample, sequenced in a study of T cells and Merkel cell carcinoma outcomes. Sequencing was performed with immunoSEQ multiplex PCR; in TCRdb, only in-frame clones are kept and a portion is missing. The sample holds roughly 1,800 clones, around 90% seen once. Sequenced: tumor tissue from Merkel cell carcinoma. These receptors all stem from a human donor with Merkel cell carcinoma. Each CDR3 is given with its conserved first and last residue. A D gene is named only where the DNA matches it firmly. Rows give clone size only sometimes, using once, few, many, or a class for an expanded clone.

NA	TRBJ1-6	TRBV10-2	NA	TGCGCCAGCAGTGACATGCAGAGGATCTATTCACCCCTCCACTTT	CASSDMQRIYSPLHF
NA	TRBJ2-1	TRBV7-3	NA	TGTGCCAGCAGCTTAAAGCCCGTTGGGGCATACAATGAGCAGTTCTTC	CASSLKPVGAYNEQFF
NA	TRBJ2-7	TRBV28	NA	TGTGCCAGCAGTTTCATCCGGCGGGGGCCTTCCTACGAGCAGTACTTC	CASSFIRRGPSYEQYF
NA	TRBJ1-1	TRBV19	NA	TGTGCCAGTAGTCGGACGACAGCGAACACTGAAGCTTTCTTT	CASSRTTANTEAFF
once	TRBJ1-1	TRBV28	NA	TGTGCCAGCAGTGAGACAGCGCACACTGAAGCTTTCTTT	CASSETAHTEAFF
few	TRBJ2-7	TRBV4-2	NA	TGTGCCAGCAGCCAAGCCACGGGACCCGGAGCCTACGAGCAGTACTTC	CASSQATGPGAYEQYF
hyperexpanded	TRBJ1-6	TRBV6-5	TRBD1	TGTGCCAGCAGGCCCGGGACAGGGATTTCACCCCTCCACTTT	CASRPGTGISPLHF
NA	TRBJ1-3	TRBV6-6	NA	TGTGCCAGCAGTCGACTCTCCCAGTCCTCTGGAAACACCATATATTTT	CASSRLSQSSGNTIYF
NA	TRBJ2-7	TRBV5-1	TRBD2	TGCGCCAGCAAGGAAAGGACGGGGGGTATCGTCGGCGAGCAGTACTTC	CASKERTGGIVGEQYF
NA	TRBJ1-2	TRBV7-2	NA	TGTGCCAGCATCGAAGGGCTTAATCCTGCTAACTATGGCTACACCTTC	CASIEGLNPANYGYTF
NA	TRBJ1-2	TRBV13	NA	TGTGCCAGCAGCTCCGATTTTGAGGGCTACACCTTC	CASSSDFEGYTF
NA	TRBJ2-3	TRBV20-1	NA	TGCAGTGCGGAGGGCGTAGATACGCAGTATTTT	CSAEGVDTQYF
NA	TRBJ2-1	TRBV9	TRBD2	TGTGCCAGCAGCGCGCGTAGCGGGGGGGCCGGAAAGAATGAGCAGTTCTTC	CASSARSGGAGKNEQFF
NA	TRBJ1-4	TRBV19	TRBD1	TGTGCCAGTAGTGAACAGGGGGCAAGTGAAAAACTGTTTTTT	CASSEQGASEKLFF
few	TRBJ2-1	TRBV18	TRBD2	TGTGCCAGCTCAACCGGGGGGGGCTACAATGAGCAGTTCTTC	CASSTGGGYNEQFF
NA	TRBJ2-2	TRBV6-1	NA	TGTGCCAGCAGTTCGACTCGAAACGCAGGCGGGGAGCTGTTTTTT	CASSSTRNAGGELFF
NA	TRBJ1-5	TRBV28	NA	TGTGCCAGCAGACAGGGTTTTGGCAATCAGCCCCAGCATTTT	CASRQGFGNQPQHF
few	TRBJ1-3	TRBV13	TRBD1	TGTGCCAGCAGTTCGGGACAGACTCTTGGAAACACCATATATTTT	CASSSGQTLGNTIYF
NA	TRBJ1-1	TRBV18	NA	TGTGCCAGCTCACCCGGCAGGAACACTGAAGCTTTCTTT	CASSPGRNTEAFF
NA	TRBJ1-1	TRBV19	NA	TGTGCCAGTAGTATAGATCTATGGCGGACCTACACTGAAGCTTTCTTT	CASSIDLWRTYTEAFF
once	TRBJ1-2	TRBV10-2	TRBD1	TGCGCCAGCACTGGACAGGGAACTCCTATCTATGGCTACACCTTC	CASTGQGTPIYGYTF
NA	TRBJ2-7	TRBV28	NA	TGTGCCAGCAGTTCTCTAGTTTCGCAGTACTTC	CASSSLVSQYF
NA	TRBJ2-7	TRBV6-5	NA	TGTGCCAGCAGTTACTCCTACAGGGCGAAAGAGCAGTACTTC	CASSYSYRAKEQYF
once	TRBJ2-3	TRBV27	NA	TGTGCCAGCAGCCTACGGGCCGCTCCATTAGATACGCAGTATTTT	CASSLRAAPLDTQYF
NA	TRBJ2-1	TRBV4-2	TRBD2	TGTGCCAGCAGCTGGACTAGCGGGGCTTACAATGAGCAGTTCTTC	CASSWTSGAYNEQFF
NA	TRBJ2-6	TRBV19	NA	TGTGCCACCCGGAATCCCGGGGCCAACGTCCTGACTTTC	CATRNPGANVLTF
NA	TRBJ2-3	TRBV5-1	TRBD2	TGCGCCAGCAGCTTGGCAGGGGCGGGGGGGAGCACAGATACGCAGTATTTT	CASSLAGAGGSTDTQYF
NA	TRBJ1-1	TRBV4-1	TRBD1	TGCGCCAGCAGCGCACAACAGGGGGCGTACACTGAAGCTTTCTTT	CASSAQQGAYTEAFF
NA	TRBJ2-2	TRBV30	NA	TGTGCCTGGAAGTTGGGCGTAACCTACACCGGGGAGCTGTTTTTT	CAWKLGVTYTGELFF
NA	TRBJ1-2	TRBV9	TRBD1	TGTGCCAGCAGCGTAGGACAGGGGGCTGGGGGCTACACCTTC	CASSVGQGAGGYTF
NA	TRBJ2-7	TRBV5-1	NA	TGCGCCAGCAGCTTGGGCGCGGGGTACGAGCAGTACTTC	CASSLGAGYEQYF
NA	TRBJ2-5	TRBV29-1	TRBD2	TGCAGCGTTGGTTCGACTAGCGGTGGAATAGCAGAGACCCAGTACTTC	CSVGSTSGGIAETQYF
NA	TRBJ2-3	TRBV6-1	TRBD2	TGTGCCAGCAGTGTGGCTAGCGGGGCGTGGGATACGCAGTATTTT	CASSVASGAWDTQYF
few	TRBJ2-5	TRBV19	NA	TGTGCCAGTAGTATGCCGCTCCCGGGAGAGACCCAGTACTTC	CASSMPLPGETQYF
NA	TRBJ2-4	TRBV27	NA	TGTGCCAGCAGTCCCGAGGGCTCTGAAAACATTCAGTACTTC	CASSPEGSENIQYF
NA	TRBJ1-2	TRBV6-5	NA	TGTGCCAGCACTCGAGACGTTACTAACTATGGCTACACCTTC	CASTRDVTNYGYTF
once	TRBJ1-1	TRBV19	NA	TGTGCCAGTAGTATAGATCGCCGTACTGAAGCTTTCTTT	CASSIDRRTEAFF
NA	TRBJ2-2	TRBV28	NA	TGTGCCAGCAGTTGGCCCCGGACTGAGACCGGGGAGTTGTTTTTT	CASSWPRTETGELFF
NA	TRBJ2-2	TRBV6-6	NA	TGTGCCAGCAGTTACGAACGGAGGACGAACACCGGGGAGCTGTTTTTT	CASSYERRTNTGELFF
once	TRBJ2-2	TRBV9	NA	TGTGCCAGTAGGGCGTACACCGGGGAGCTGTTTTTT	CASRAYTGELFF
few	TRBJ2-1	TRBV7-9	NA	TGTGCCAGCAGCTTAGTTGGCAGCGTCTTTAATGAGCAGTTCTTC	CASSLVGSVFNEQFF
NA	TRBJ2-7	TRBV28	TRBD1	TGTGCCAGCAGGGGGACAGGGGCATCCTACGAGCAGTACTTC	CASRGTGASYEQYF
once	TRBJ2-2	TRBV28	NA	TGTGCCAGCAGTCCTTTGGACAGATACACCGGGGAGCTGTTTTTT	CASSPLDRYTGELFF
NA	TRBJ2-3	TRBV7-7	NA	TGTGCCAGCAGCTTAGGCGCGGGGCCTAGGTTAGATACGCAGTATTTT	CASSLGAGPRLDTQYF
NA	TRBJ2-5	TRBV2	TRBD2	TGTGGCTCCGTACCGGGGGGGCGCGTGGGGACCCAGTACTTC	CGSVPGGRVGTQYF
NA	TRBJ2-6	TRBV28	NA	TGTGCCAGTAGCCGGGATCTTTCTGGGGCCAACGTCCTGACTTTC	CASSRDLSGANVLTF
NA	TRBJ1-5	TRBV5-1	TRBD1	TGCGCCAGCAGCTTGTCTACAGGGGGCAATCAGCCCCAGCATTTT	CASSLSTGGNQPQHF
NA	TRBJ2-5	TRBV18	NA	TGTGCCAGCTCCTTCAGCGGGTGGGAGACCCAGTACTTC	CASSFSGWETQYF
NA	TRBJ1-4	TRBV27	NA	TGTGCCAGCAGTTTAAATCCCGCAGGGCGTACAACTAATGAAAAACTGTTTTTT	CASSLNPAGRTTNEKLFF
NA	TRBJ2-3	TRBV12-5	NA	TGTGCTAGTGCGTTGTACACAGATACGCAGTATTTT	CASALYTDTQYF
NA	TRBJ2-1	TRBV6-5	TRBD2	TGTGCCAGCAGCCCCCTAGCGGGGGGAGGTAATGAGCAGTTCTTC	CASSPLAGGGNEQFF
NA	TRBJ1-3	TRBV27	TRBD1	TGTGCCAGCAGTTTTAACAGGGGCATCTCTGGAAATACCATATATTTT	CASSFNRGISGNTIYF
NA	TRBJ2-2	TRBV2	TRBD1	TGTGCCAGCACCCCTCTGACAGGGACCGGGGAGCTGTTTTTT	CASTPLTGTGELFF
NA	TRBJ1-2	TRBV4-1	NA	TGCGCCAGCAGCCAAGGGATCCTCAAGGCTGGCTACACCTTC	CASSQGILKAGYTF
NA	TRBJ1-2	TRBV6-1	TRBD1	TGTGCCAGCAGCGTACTCGGACAGGCGAACTATGGCTACACCTTC	CASSVLGQANYGYTF
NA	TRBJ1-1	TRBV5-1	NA	TGCGCCAGCAGCGGAGGGTACGGGAACACTGAAGCTTTCTTT	CASSGGYGNTEAFF